This TCR beta chain was documented in a study of T cell repertoires in cytomegalovirus infection. At the level of the study: Matching HLA type, along with CMV infection, was indicated by public TCR beta signatures. Findings of the study overall: HLA-C-restricted, CMV-specific TCR beta clonotypes were dominant ex vivo. Individuals carrying CMV plus the relevant HLA were identified by cumulative frequency of public TCR beta families.

One entry per CDR3 protein results from TCRdb running MiXCR on the reads. The repertoire holds under 250,000 distinct CDR3 sequences, with 9% to 15% as singletons. J was trimmed by 6 bases and V by 1 base; bases with no gene match: 8. This CDR3 region has 15 residues. Germline loops: CDR1 MNHNS, CDR2 SASEGT. Ten or more counts support this clonotype. As yet, its antigen is unknown. Specimen: PBMCs. The chain carries TRBV6-1 and TRBJ2-7; TRBD2 agrees at 8 bases. This TCR was recovered from a human donor in good health (CMV status not recorded). Some clones in this sample may be carry-over from other donors' samples. The CDR3 DNA sequence: TGTGCCAGCAGTGAAGAGAGCGGGGGCTTGTTCGAGCAGTACTTC. It specifies CASSEESGGLFEQYF.